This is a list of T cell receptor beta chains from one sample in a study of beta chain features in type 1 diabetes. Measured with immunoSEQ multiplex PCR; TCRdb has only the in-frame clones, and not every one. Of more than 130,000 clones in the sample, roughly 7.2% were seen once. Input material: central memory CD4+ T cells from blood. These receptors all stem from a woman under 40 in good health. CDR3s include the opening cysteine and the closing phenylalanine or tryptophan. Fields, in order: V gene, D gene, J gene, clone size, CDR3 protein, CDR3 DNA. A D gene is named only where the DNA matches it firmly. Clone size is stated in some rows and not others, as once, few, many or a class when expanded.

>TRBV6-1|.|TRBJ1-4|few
CASMPDWSGEKLFF
TGTGCCAGCATGCCCGACTGGTCTGGTGAAAAACTGTTTTTT
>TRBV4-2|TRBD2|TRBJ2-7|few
CASSQDIIRTSGGVPYEQYF
TGTGCCAGCAGCCAAGATATAATCCGGACTAGCGGGGGGGTCCCCTACGAGCAGTACTTC
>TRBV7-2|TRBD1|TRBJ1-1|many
CASSTRQGREAFF
TGTGCCAGCAGCACCAGACAGGGAAGGGAAGCTTTCTTT
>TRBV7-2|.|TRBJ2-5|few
CASGPQGETQYF
TGTGCCAGCGGTCCTCAGGGTGAGACCCAGTACTTC
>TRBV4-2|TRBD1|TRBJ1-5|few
CASSQSGQGSQPQHF
TGTGCCAGCAGCCAATCGGGACAGGGTTCTCAGCCCCAGCATTTT
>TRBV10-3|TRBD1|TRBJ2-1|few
CAISGPLRDRANNEQFF
TGTGCCATCAGTGGGCCCCTCCGGGACAGGGCCAACAATGAGCAGTTCTTC
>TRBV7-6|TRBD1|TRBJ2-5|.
CASSPLTGSETQYF
TGTGCCAGCAGCCCGTTGACAGGGTCAGAGACCCAGTACTTC
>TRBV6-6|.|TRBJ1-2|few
CASTRNRDNYGYTF
TGTGCCAGCACCAGAAACAGGGATAACTATGGCTACACCTTC
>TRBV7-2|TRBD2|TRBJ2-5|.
CASSPRLAGVRETQYF
TGTGCCAGCAGCCCGAGACTAGCGGGAGTTCGAGAGACCCAGTACTTC
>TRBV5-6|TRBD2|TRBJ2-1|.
CASSETSGRAPRQFF
TGTGCCAGCAGCGAAACTAGCGGGAGAGCACCGAGGCAGTTCTTC
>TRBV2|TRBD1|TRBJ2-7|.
CASSFDRGGEQYF
TGTGCCAGCAGCTTTGACAGGGGAGGAGAGCAGTACTTC
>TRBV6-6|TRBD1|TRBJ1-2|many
CASSKRQGASRGYTF
TGTGCCAGCAGTAAGAGACAGGGGGCATCGAGGGGCTACACCTTC
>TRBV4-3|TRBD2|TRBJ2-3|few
CASSQGLAGGSDTDTQYF
TGCGCCAGCAGCCAAGGACTAGCGGGAGGGTCAGACACAGATACGCAGTATTTT
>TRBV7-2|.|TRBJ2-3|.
CASSDRTGTDTQYF
TGTGCCAGCAGCGACCGGACAGGCACAGATACGCAGTATTTT
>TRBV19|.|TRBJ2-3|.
CASSPVAESSTDTQYF
TGTGCCAGTAGTCCCGTAGCGGAATCTAGCACAGATACGCAGTATTTT
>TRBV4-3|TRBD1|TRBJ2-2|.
CASSGPVTGIGGELFF
TGCGCCAGCAGCGGTCCTGTGACAGGGATCGGCGGGGAGCTGTTTTTT
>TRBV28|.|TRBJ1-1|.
CASSFLNTEAFF
TGTGCCAGCAGTTTCTTGAACACTGAAGCTTTCTTT
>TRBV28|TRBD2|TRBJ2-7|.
CASSSFSGAQYF
TGTGCCAGCAGTTCATTTAGCGGGGCGCAGTACTTC
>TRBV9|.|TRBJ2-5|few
CASSISGTWKETQYF
TGTGCCAGCAGCATAAGTGGGACTTGGAAAGAGACCCAGTACTTC
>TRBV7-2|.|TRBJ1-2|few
CASSNSGQAYGYTF
TGTGCCAGCAGCAACTCGGGACAAGCCTATGGCTACACCTTC
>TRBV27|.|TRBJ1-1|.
CASSLHRGLKAEAFF
TGTGCCAGCAGTTTACATAGAGGGTTGAAGGCTGAAGCTTTCTTT
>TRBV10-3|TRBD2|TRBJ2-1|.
CAISESLGGGYNEQFF
TGTGCCATCAGTGAGTCTCTTGGCGGGGGATACAATGAGCAGTTCTTC
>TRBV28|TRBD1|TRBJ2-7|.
CASSFPGTDYEQYF
TGTGCCAGCAGTTTCCCCGGGACAGACTACGAGCAGTACTTC
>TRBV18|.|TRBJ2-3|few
CASSATRGTDTQYF
TGTGCCAGCTCAGCGACTAGGGGCACAGATACGCAGTATTTT
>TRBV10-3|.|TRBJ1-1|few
CAISGGRDTEAFF
TGTGCCATCAGTGGAGGCAGGGACACTGAAGCTTTCTTT
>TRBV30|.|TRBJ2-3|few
CAWRVKGSTDTQYF
TGTGCCTGGAGGGTAAAGGGGAGCACAGATACGCAGTATTTT
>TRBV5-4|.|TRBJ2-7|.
CASSLRSGEQYF
TGTGCCAGCAGCTTGCGGTCGGGCGAGCAGTACTTC
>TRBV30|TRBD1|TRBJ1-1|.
CAWNRDSLGLNTEAFF
TGTGCCTGGAATAGGGACAGCCTAGGGTTGAACACTGAAGCTTTCTTT
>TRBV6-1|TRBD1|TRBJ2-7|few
CASSRTGSSYEQYF
TGTGCCAGCAGCCGGACAGGGAGCTCCTACGAGCAGTACTTC
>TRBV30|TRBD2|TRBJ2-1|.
CAWKPLAGGFNEQFF
TGTGCCTGGAAACCACTAGCGGGAGGTTTCAATGAGCAGTTCTTC
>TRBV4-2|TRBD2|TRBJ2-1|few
CASREQGAGLAGSMGQFF
TGTGCCAGCAGGGAACAGGGGGCCGGACTAGCGGGAAGTATGGGGCAGTTCTTC
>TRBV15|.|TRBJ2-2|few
CATSREYNTGELFF
TGTGCCACCAGCAGAGAATATAACACCGGGGAGCTGTTTTTT
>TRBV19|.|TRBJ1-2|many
CASSIDRRYGYTF
TGTGCCAGTAGTATCGACAGGCGCTATGGCTACACCTTC
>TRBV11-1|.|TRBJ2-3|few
CASGGYADTQYF
TGTGCCAGCGGGGGGTACGCAGATACGCAGTATTTT
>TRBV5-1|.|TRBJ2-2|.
CASSMTEMNTGELFF
TGCGCCAGCAGCATGACAGAAATGAACACCGGGGAGCTGTTTTTT
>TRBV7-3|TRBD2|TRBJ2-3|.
CASSSEPGTSGVWGTDTQYF
TGTGCCAGCAGCTCCGAGCCCGGGACTAGCGGCGTTTGGGGCACAGATACGCAGTATTTT
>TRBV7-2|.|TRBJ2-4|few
CASSPGQELRRGNIQYF
TGTGCCAGCAGCCCCGGACAGGAGTTAAGGAGGGGAAACATTCAGTACTTC
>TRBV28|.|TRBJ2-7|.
CASSLIGQAIGGEQYF
TGTGCCAGCAGTTTGATCGGACAGGCGATAGGGGGGGAGCAGTACTTC
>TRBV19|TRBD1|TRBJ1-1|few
CASRQGARMNTEAFF
TGTGCCAGTAGGCAGGGGGCAAGAATGAACACTGAAGCTTTCTTT
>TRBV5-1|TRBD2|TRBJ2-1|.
CASSLEIGSGTEQFF
TGCGCCAGCAGCTTGGAAATCGGGAGCGGGACTGAGCAGTTCTTC
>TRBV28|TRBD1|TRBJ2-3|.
CASRKGQSTDTQYF
TGTGCCAGCAGGAAGGGACAGTCCACAGATACGCAGTATTTT
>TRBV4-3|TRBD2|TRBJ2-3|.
CASSQITGRAYTDTQYF
TGCGCCAGCAGCCAAATCACGGGGAGGGCATACACAGATACGCAGTATTTT
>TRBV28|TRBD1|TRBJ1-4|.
CASSPPGQGEEKLFF
TGTGCCAGCAGTCCGCCGGGACAGGGAGAGGAAAAACTGTTTTTT
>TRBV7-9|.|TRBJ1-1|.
CASSLAGGTNTEAFF
TGTGCCAGCAGCTTAGCTGGAGGGACGAACACTGAAGCTTTCTTT
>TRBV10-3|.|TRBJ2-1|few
CAINPGLASNEQFF
TGTGCCATCAACCCGGGACTGGCTTCGAATGAGCAGTTCTTC
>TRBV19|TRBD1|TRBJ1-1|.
CASRNDYRGGTEAFF
TGTGCCAGTAGAAACGATTACAGGGGCGGGACTGAAGCTTTCTTT
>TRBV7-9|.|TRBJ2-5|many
CASSVRVQETQYF
TGTGCCAGCAGCGTGAGGGTCCAAGAGACCCAGTACTTC
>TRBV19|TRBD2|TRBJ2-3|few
CASSPPGTRIRTDTQYF
TGTGCCAGTAGTCCACCCGGGACTAGAATCCGGACAGATACGCAGTATTTT
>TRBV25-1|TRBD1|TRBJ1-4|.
CASSVGQGGATNEKLFF
TGTGCCAGCAGTGTGGGACAGGGTGGGGCAACTAATGAAAAACTGTTTTTT
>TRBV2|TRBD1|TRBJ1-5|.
CASRGQVNQPQHF
TGTGCCAGCAGGGGACAGGTTAATCAGCCCCAGCATTTT
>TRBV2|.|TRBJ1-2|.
CASREAEGSNYGYTF
TGTGCCAGCCGAGAAGCGGAGGGATCTAACTATGGCTACACCTTC
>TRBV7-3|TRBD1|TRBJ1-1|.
CASSLGQANTEAFF
TGTGCCAGCAGCTTGGGACAGGCGAACACTGAAGCTTTCTTT